These 23 T cell receptor beta chains came from one sample sequenced in a study of regulatory and conventional T cells in RAG deficiency. The method was immunoSEQ multiplex PCR; TCRdb's version includes in-frame clones alone and lacks a portion of them. Of 30,000 to 40,000 clones listed, about 76% are singletons. Conventional CD4+ T cells were sorted from blood as CD25-low CD127-high cells. These records were also assigned to another study, of regulatory T cells. That work states: Amplification used 52 TRBV primers and 13 TRBJ primers.

The sample taken for sequencing was CD4+ effector T cells sorted from blood. Receptor source: a human donor in good health.

This sequence joins TRBV11-2 and TRBJ1-3; TRBD1 matches at 11 bases. The V gene end was trimmed by 3 bases and the J gene end by 0 bases; junction bases not matched to a gene: 4. Looked up from germline, CDR1 is SGHAT and CDR2 is FQNNGV. The CDR3 is 17 residues long. CDR3 nucleotide sequence: TGTGCCAGCAGCTTTGGGGACAGGGGGTTCTCTGGAAACACCATATATTTT. Encoded protein: CASSFGDRGFSGNTIYF.

This CDR3 reads CASSSVRQYTDTQYF. The CDR3 region has the DNA TGCGCCAGCAGCTCGGTTCGCCAGTACACAGATACGCAGTATTTT. The genes are TRBV5-1 and TRBJ2-3, with D uncertain. Germline V gene lookup returns CDR1 SGHRS and CDR2 YFSETQ. CDR3 length: 15 amino acids. V lost 3 bases and J lost 2, with 13 bases in between.

The rearrangement links TRBV7-8 to TRBJ1-2; 7 positions match TRBD1. Looked up from germline, CDR1 is SGHVS and CDR2 is FQNEAQ. CDR3 length equals 14 residues. V lost 4 bases, J lost 7 bases, and 9 bases stayed unmatched. In nucleotides, the CDR3 is TGTGCCAGCAGCTCTCATACAGGGGCGGGTGGCTACACCTTC. Translating it yields CASSSHTGAGGYTF. The whole variable domain, remainder taken from reference TRBV7-8 and TRBJ1-2, is GAGVSQSPRYKVAKRGQDVALRCDPISGHVSLFWYQQALGQGPEFLTYFQNEAQLDKSGLPSDRFFAERPEGSVSTLKIQRTQQEDSAVYLCASSSHTGAGGYTFGSGTRLTVV.

The rearrangement uses TRBV10-3 and TRBJ2-7; D gene unclear. The CDR3 has 14 residues. Germline V gene sequence: CDR1 ENHRY, CDR2 SYGVKD. Deletions cut 6 bases from V and 4 bases from J, with 16 bases between. The CDR3 DNA sequence: TGTGCCATCAGGGACGGGTCCTCGGCGTACGAGCAGTACTTC. It specifies CAIRDGSSAYEQYF.

This clone has a single count. The chain recombines TRBV6-1 with TRBJ1-2; D is possibly TRBD1 (5 bases). The V gene's germline CDR1 is MNHNS and CDR2 SASEGT. Trimming shortened V by 5 bases and J by 7 bases, and 14 bases separated the two germline ends. This CDR3 has 13 residues. The CDR3 sequence: CASSLGREGGYTF. The CDR3 coding sequence is TGTGCCAGCAGTTTGGGCAGGGAAGGTGGCTACACCTTC.

The J gene is TRBJ2-1, the V gene TRBV7-9, with a possible D match to TRBD1 (5 bases). Trimming took 0 bases from V and 0 from J, leaving 12 bases between them. Germline lookup yields CDR1 SEHNR and CDR2 FQNEAQ (reference sequence). The CDR3 has 17 residues. CDR3 region: CASSLAGQGSSYNEQFF. The CDR3 DNA reads as TGTGCCAGCAGCTTAGCGGGGCAGGGAAGCTCCTACAATGAGCAGTTCTTC.

V gene TRBV5-5 combines with J gene TRBJ1-1; no clear D gene. In germline, CDR1 is SGHKS, CDR2 YYEKEE (reference sequence). The CDR3 spans 15 residues. Deletions cut 4 bases from V and 5 bases from J, with 18 bases between. CDR3 in DNA: TGTGCCAGCAGCCCAATCAGGCGTTGGGATACTGAAGCTTTCTTT. The encoded protein is CASSPIRRWDTEAFF.

This clone has just one count. The V call is TRBV6-1, the J call TRBJ1-2; D is perhaps TRBD1 (5 bases). The germline V gene has CDR1 MNHNS and CDR2 SASEGT. CDR3 length: 13 residues. V was pared by 7 bases and J by 0 bases, with 9 bases between. DNA for the CDR3: TGTGCCAGCATACAGGCTGCTAACTATGGCTACACCTTC. Translating gives CASIQAANYGYTF.

This clone was counted a single time. This sequence joins TRBV12-5 and TRBJ1-5; D is unresolved. CDR1 and CDR2 (germline): LGHNT, FRNRAP. V was cut by 7 bases and J by 3 bases, with 16 bases left in between. The CDR3 consists of 15 residues. The CDR3 DNA reads as TGTGCTAGTGTTTCCGATCCACCACACAATCAGCCCCAGCATTTT. Translated: CASVSDPPHNQPQHF.

DNA of the CDR3: TGTGCCAGCAGCTTTCGGATGGCACCGACCCGATCCTACGAGCAGTACTTC. Amino acid sequence: CASSFRMAPTRSYEQYF. The gene calls are TRBV7-6 and TRBJ2-7, with D unclear. Trimming left V 3 bases short and J 1 base short, with 19 bases between. The CDR3 spans 17 residues. Germline V gene sequence: CDR1 SGHVS, CDR2 FNYEAQ.

This clone was recorded a few times. J is TRBJ1-5 and V is TRBV2, with D perhaps matching TRBD1 (6 bases). The CDR3 has 15 residues. Germline CDR1 reads SNHLY; CDR2 reads FYNNEI. With 4 bases removed from V and 0 bases from J, the gap between germline ends came to 10 bases. The CDR3 DNA follows: TGTGCCAGCAGTGGTCAGGGGATTAGCAATCAGCCCCAGCATTTT. Translated: CASSGQGISNQPQHF.

V and J are TRBV6-1 and TRBJ1-1, with 9 bases identical to TRBD1. The V gene's germline CDR1 is MNHNS and CDR2 SASEGT. With 8 bases clipped from V and 11 bases from J, the junction kept 9 bases outside the gene matches. The CDR3 has 12 residues. The DNA of the CDR3 is TGTGCCAGCCGGGACAGGGTGGCCCAGGCTTTCTTT. Amino acids: CASRDRVAQAFF.

The chain has TRBV9 and TRBJ2-2; D not resolved. CDR1 is SGDLS, CDR2 YYNGEE, per germline. The V and J ends lost 1 base and 3 bases respectively, with 1 base between them. The CDR3 is 12 amino acids. CDR3 DNA: TGTGCCAGCAGCGTATACACCGGGGAGCTGTTTTTT. The encoded protein is CASSVYTGELFF.

The chain joins TRBV19 to TRBJ2-3; D may match TRBD1 or TRBD2 (6 bases each). The CDR3 spans 14 residues. The V end was cut by 0 bases, the J end by 14 bases, with 18 bases between. The germline gives CDR1 LNHDA, CDR2 SQIVND (reference sequence). CDR3 amino acids: CASSIEGGRSRLYF. In nucleotides, the CDR3 is TGTGCCAGTAGTATAGAGGGGGGCAGGTCCCGGTTGTATTTT.

This chain joins TRBV9 and TRBJ2-3; 9 bases are a match to TRBD1. This CDR3 is 15 amino acids long. The germline V gene encodes CDR1 SGDLS and CDR2 YYNGEE. V lost 4 bases and J lost 0; bases outside the gene matches: 3. The CDR3 bases are TGTGCCAGCAGCCCTGGACAGGGGAGCACAGATACGCAGTATTTT. This codes for CASSPGQGSTDTQYF.

This CDR3 is CASSPGTGTYNSPLHF. CDR3 DNA sequence: TGTGCCAGCAGCCCAGGGACAGGCACCTATAATTCACCCCTCCACTTT. The chain carries TRBV7-3 and TRBJ1-6, with TRBD1 matching 8 bases. Germline assignment: CDR1 SGHTA and CDR2 FQGTGA. The V gene end was trimmed by 5 bases and the J gene end by 2 bases; junction bases not matched to a gene: 5. CDR3 length: 16 amino acids. Drawing the rest from reference TRBV7-3 and TRBJ1-6, the complete variable domain is GAGVSQTPSNKVTEKGKYVELRCDPISGHTALYWYRQSLGQGPEFLIYFQGTGAADDSGLPNDRFFAVRPEGSVSTLKIQRTERGDSAVYLCASSPGTGTYNSPLHFGNGTRLTVT.

The genes are TRBV12-5 and TRBJ1-2; TRBD1 might be the D (5 bases). Trimming left V 11 bases short and J 8 bases short, with 18 bases between. The CDR3 is 12 residues long. Germline V gives CDR1 LGHNT, CDR2 FRNRAP. In DNA form, the CDR3 reads TGTGCTCAAAGAGCGGGGAGGGGCGGCTACACCTTC. Translating gives CAQRAGRGGYTF.

The gene calls are TRBV7-2 and TRBJ2-5; weak D call: TRBD1 (6 bases). The germline V and J ends were trimmed by 5 bases and 5 bases, with 12 bases remaining between them. This CDR3 has 13 amino acids. Looked up from germline, CDR1 is SGHTA and CDR2 is FQGNSA. This CDR3 reads CASSRGQIETQYF. DNA of the CDR3: TGTGCCAGCAGCCGCGGACAGATCGAGACCCAGTACTTC. Full variable domain (rest looked up from reference TRBV7-2 and TRBJ2-5): GAGVSQSPSNKVTEKGKDVELRCDPISGHTALYWYRQSLGQGLEFLIYFQGNSAPDKSGLPSDRFSAERTGGSVSTLTIQRTQQEDSAVYLCASSRGQIETQYFGPGTRLLVL.

This clone was recorded a few times. J is TRBJ1-6 and V is TRBV30; 8 bases line up with TRBD1. There are 14 residues in the CDR3. V shed 1 base and J 8 bases; nucleotides not matched to a gene: 4. Germline CDR1 reads GTSNPN; CDR2 reads SVGIG (reference sequence). The CDR3 region has the DNA TGTGCCTGGAGTGAAGGACAGGGATATTCACCCCTCCACTTT. This translates into CAWSEGQGYSPLHF.

The J gene is TRBJ2-2, the V gene TRBV5-1, with TRBD1 matching over 11 bases. There are 15 residues in the CDR3. Germline assignment: CDR1 SGHRS and CDR2 YFSETQ. Losses at the gene ends were 4 bases for V and 3 bases for J; bases not matched to a gene: 2. CDR3 sequence reads: CASSRGQGDTGELFF. As DNA, the CDR3 is TGCGCCAGCAGCCGGGGACAGGGGGACACCGGGGAGCTGTTTTTT. The full variable domain, rest sourced from reference TRBV5-1 and TRBJ2-2, is KAGVTQTPRYLIKTRGQQVTLSCSPISGHRSVSWYQQTPGQGLQFLFEYFSETQRNKGNFPGRFSGRQFSNSRSEMNVSTLELGDSALYLCASSRGQGDTGELFFGEGSRLTVL.

V and J are TRBV7-9 and TRBJ1-3, with no clear D. There are 14 residues in the CDR3. V gave up 5 bases and J gave up 0 bases, with 8 bases separating them. Looked up from germline, CDR1 is SEHNR and CDR2 is FQNEAQ (reference sequence). For the CDR3, the DNA is TGTGCCAGCAGCGCCCGATACTCTGGAAACACCATATATTTT. Translating it yields CASSARYSGNTIYF.

The gene calls are TRBV5-1 and TRBJ2-2, with D perhaps given as TRBD1 or TRBD2 (5 bases each). Germline V gene data show CDR1 as SGHRS and CDR2 as YFSETQ. V was pared by 0 bases and J by 3 bases, with 9 bases between. The CDR3 has 15 amino acids. This chain's CDR3 is CASSLDGADTGELFF. The DNA for the CDR3 is TGCGCCAGCAGCTTGGACGGGGCCGACACCGGGGAGCTGTTTTTT.

V usage is TRBV7-3 and J usage is TRBJ1-3; 8 bases align to TRBD1. V dropped 0 bases and J dropped 0; count of bases not matched to a gene: 4. Germline CDR1 SGHTA, CDR2 FQGTGA. The CDR3 totals 17 residues. CDR3 nucleotide sequence: TGTGCCAGCAGCTTAACTGGACAGGGAGGCTCTGGAAACACCATATATTTT. Amino acid sequence: CASSLTGQGGSGNTIYF.